The 23 T cell receptor beta chains listed next were all sequenced from one sample in a study of OX40 agonist ivuxolimab in advanced cancers. Measured with immunoSEQ multiplex PCR; TCRdb has only the in-frame clones, and not every one. The sample records about 73,000 clones, about nine tenths being singletons. The material sequenced was CD4+ or CD8+ T cells sorted from blood, taken in a trial of the OX40 agonist ivuxolimab. These receptors were obtained from an adult with an advanced solid tumor such as melanoma, head and neck, liver or kidney cancer.

The rearrangement links TRBV30 to TRBJ1-6, with 9 bases fitting TRBD1. With V trimmed by 3 bases and J by 7 bases, 4 bases remained unmatched. The CDR3 has 14 residues. The germline V gene encodes CDR1 GTSNPN and CDR2 SVGIG (reference sequence). The DNA for the CDR3 is TGTGCCTGGAGGGACAGGGGCGCCAATTCACCCCTCCACTTT. It specifies CAWRDRGANSPLHF.

The CDR3 sequence: CASSLASGVIETQYF. CDR3 nucleotides: TGCGCCAGCAGCTTGGCGTCAGGGGTCATAGAGACCCAGTACTTC. The chain links TRBV5-1 to TRBJ2-5; TRBD1 is a possible D gene (6 bases). The V gene's germline CDR1 is SGHRS and CDR2 YFSETQ. V shed 0 bases and J shed 4 bases, with 13 bases lying between them. CDR3 length: 15 amino acids.

The chain recombines TRBV7-8 with TRBJ2-1; D gene uncertain. CDR3 length: 13 amino acids. Germline V gene data show CDR1 as SGHVS and CDR2 as FQNEAQ. The V end lost 0 bases, the J end lost 7 bases, and 7 bases lay between the germline ends. The CDR3 coding sequence is TGTGCCAGCAGCTTAGCGATGTGGAATGAGCAGTTCTTC. As protein: CASSLAMWNEQFF.

V gene TRBV9 combines with J gene TRBJ1-1; D is perhaps TRBD1 (6 bases). The V end was cut by 3 bases, the J end by 8 bases, with 11 bases between. Germline CDR1 and CDR2: SGDLS and YYNGEE. The CDR3 totals 12 residues. CDR3 loop: CASSASDREAFF. The CDR3 bases are TGTGCCAGCAGCGCCTCCGACAGGGAAGCTTTCTTT.

The rearrangement joins TRBV15 to TRBJ2-7, with TRBD1 as a possible D gene (6 bases). The CDR3 is 14 amino acids. V was shortened by 5 bases and J by 3 bases, with 14 bases between the two germline ends. Germline V CDR1 and CDR2: LNHNV, YYDKDF (reference sequence). In nucleotides, the CDR3 is TGTGCCACCAGCCCCCGAGGACAGAACTACGAGCAGTACTTC. Its translation: CATSPRGQNYEQYF.

This clone was detected once. The chain uses TRBV5-4 and TRBJ2-3, with a possible D match to TRBD1 (5 bases). Germline V gene data show CDR1 as SGHNT and CDR2 as YYREEE (reference sequence). Trimming took 1 base from V and 4 from J, leaving 10 bases between them. CDR3 size: 14 residues. The CDR3 protein is CASSLLQGSDTQYF. CDR3 nucleotides: TGTGCCAGCAGCTTGTTGCAGGGATCAGATACGCAGTATTTT.

This chain links TRBV9 with TRBJ2-1; 7 nucleotides align to TRBD2. Germline CDR1 reads SGDLS; CDR2 reads YYNGEE. This CDR3 is 14 amino acids long. Trimming at V came to 4 bases and at J to 0 bases, leaving 1 base not matched to a gene. CDR3 amino acids: CASSRGDSYNEQFF. CDR3 nucleotides: TGTGCCAGCAGCCGGGGGGACTCCTACAATGAGCAGTTCTTC. The whole variable domain, filled in from reference TRBV9 and TRBJ2-1, reads DSGVTQTPKHLITATGQRVTLRCSPRSGDLSVYWYQQSLDQGLQFLIQYYNGEERAKGNILERFSAQQFPDLHSELNLSSLELGDSALYFCASSRGDSYNEQFFGPGTRLTVL.

The rearrangement joins TRBV7-9 to TRBJ1-1, with a tentative D call TRBD1 (5 bases). CDR3 length: 14 residues. Germline V CDR1 and CDR2: SEHNR, FQNEAQ (reference sequence). Trimming shortened V by 0 bases and J by 5 bases, and 10 bases separated the two germline ends. CDR3: CASSLAGGRTEAFF. CDR3 bases: TGTGCCAGCAGCTTAGCGGGGGGGAGGACTGAAGCTTTCTTT.

The chain employs TRBV9 and TRBJ2-5, with a possible D match to TRBD1 (6 bases). This CDR3 has 14 residues. Trimming shortened V by 0 bases and J by 2 bases, and 8 bases separated the two germline ends. Germline CDR1 SGDLS, CDR2 YYNGEE. DNA for the CDR3: TGTGCCAGCAGCGTAGATCAGGGGCAAGAGACCCAGTACTTC. Protein sequence: CASSVDQGQETQYF.

The CDR3 coding sequence is TGTGCCAGCAGCCCTTGGACAGGGAACACCGGGGAGCTGTTTTTT. It specifies CASSPWTGNTGELFF. V gene TRBV7-8 combines with J gene TRBJ2-2, with TRBD1 identical over 7 bases. CDR3 size: 15 residues. Germline CDR1 and CDR2: SGHVS and FQNEAQ. V shed 5 bases, J shed 1 base, and the junction held 4 bases outside the gene matches.

The V and J genes are TRBV19 and TRBJ2-4; possible D gene TRBD1, 6 bases. CDR3 size: 13 residues. The germline gives CDR1 LNHDA, CDR2 SQIVND (reference sequence). The V and J ends lost 5 bases and 8 bases respectively, with 13 bases between them. The CDR3 is CASSPGTIDIQYF. CDR3 bases: TGTGCCAGTAGTCCCGGGACAATTGACATTCAGTACTTC.

The chain employs TRBV7-3 and TRBJ2-2; 11 nucleotides agree with TRBD1. The CDR3 consists of 17 residues. Germline CDR1 SGHTA, CDR2 FQGTGA. V was pared by 4 bases and J by 6 bases, with 10 bases of the junction left unmatched. This CDR3 reads CASSYYPGTGGAGELFF. CDR3 bases: TGTGCCAGCAGCTACTATCCCGGGACAGGGGGGGCCGGGGAGCTGTTTTTT.

This chain joins TRBV27 and TRBJ1-1; 7 bases align to TRBD1. Germline V gene data show CDR1 as MNHEY and CDR2 as SMNVEV (reference sequence). V shed 0 bases, J shed 7 bases, and the junction held 2 bases outside the gene matches. The CDR3 is made up of 13 amino acids. The CDR3 DNA sequence: TGTGCCAGCAGTTTATCCCAGGGGGTTGAAGCTTTCTTT. Its translation: CASSLSQGVEAFF.

CDR3 DNA: TGTGCCAGCAGCTTACCCGGGACAGGAGGCACAGATACGCAGTATTTT. This codes for CASSLPGTGGTDTQYF. V usage is TRBV7-9 and J usage is TRBJ2-3; 8 positions agree with TRBD1. The V gene end was trimmed by 2 bases and the J gene end by 1 base; junction bases not matched to a gene: 5. There are 16 residues in the CDR3. CDR1 and CDR2 (germline): SEHNR, FQNEAQ (reference sequence).

This clone was seen a handful of times. The V call is TRBV27, the J call TRBJ1-2, with a possible D match to TRBD1 (6 bases). CDR1 MNHEY and CDR2 SMNVEV come from the germline V gene (reference sequence). Trimming removed 5 bases at V and 3 bases at J, with 13 bases between. The CDR3 loop spans 14 amino acids. CDR3 in DNA: TGTGCCAGCAGTCCCAGGACAGTGGACTATGGCTACACCTTC. This gives the protein CASSPRTVDYGYTF.

The chain uses TRBV2 and TRBJ1-1, with TRBD1 as a possible D gene (5 bases). V was trimmed by 5 bases and J by 2 bases, leaving 9 bases between them. The CDR3 extends over 13 amino acids. Germline assignment: CDR1 SNHLY and CDR2 FYNNEI. The CDR3 sequence is CASSIGHNTEAFF. CDR3 nucleotide sequence: TGTGCCAGCAGTATCGGACATAACACTGAAGCTTTCTTT.

This chain joins TRBV4-1 and TRBJ1-5; 12 nucleotides line up with TRBD1. V was pared by 1 base and J by 7 bases, with 2 bases of the junction left unmatched. Germline-derived CDR1 and CDR2 are MGHRA and YSYEKL. The CDR3 is made up of 15 amino acids. CDR3: CASSQGGTGGQPQHF. The DNA of the CDR3 is TGCGCCAGCAGCCAAGGAGGGACAGGGGGCCAGCCCCAGCATTTT.

The V and J genes are TRBV4-2 and TRBJ2-7; D is undetermined. Trimming shortened V by 5 bases and J by 2 bases, and 16 bases separated the two germline ends. This CDR3 spans 15 amino acids. The V gene's germline CDR1 is LGHNA and CDR2 YNFKEQ. As DNA, the CDR3 is TGTGCCAGCAGCTCGCTGACCCAGGCCCCCTACGAGCAGTACTTC. This translates into CASSSLTQAPYEQYF.

The chain carries TRBV28 and TRBJ2-5; D unclear. Trimming cost V 7 bases and J 0 bases, with 12 bases left between them. This CDR3 has 14 amino acids. CDR1 and CDR2 (germline): MDHEN, SYDVKM. CDR3 loop: CASKVTRYQETQYF. The CDR3 DNA sequence: TGTGCCAGCAAGGTCACAAGGTACCAAGAGACCCAGTACTTC.

This clone was seen just once. This rearrangement joins TRBV25-1 to TRBJ2-7; TRBD1 might be the D (5 bases). CDR3 length: 13 amino acids. V was clipped by 4 bases and J by 6 bases, with 13 bases between them. Germline V lookup: CDR1 MGHDK, CDR2 SYGVNS. CDR3 in amino acids: CASSVTGLAEQYF. In DNA form, the CDR3 reads TGTGCCAGCAGTGTCACAGGTCTTGCCGAGCAGTACTTC.

V is TRBV9 and J is TRBJ2-1; D is unresolved. The CDR3 runs 13 residues. Germline CDR1 is SGDLS and CDR2 is YYNGEE. Trimming removed 2 bases from V and 6 bases from J, with 9 bases in between. CDR3 sequence: CASSVFDVNEQFF. Here the CDR3 DNA reads TGTGCCAGCAGCGTGTTCGATGTCAATGAGCAGTTCTTC.

This rearrangement joins TRBV11-2 to TRBJ2-2, with D unresolved. The CDR3 spans 15 residues. Trimming took off 1 base at V and 4 bases at J, with 10 bases between the two ends. Per germline, CDR1 SGHAT and CDR2 FQNNGV. CDR3 DNA: TGTGCCAGCAGCTTAGTTGACCTGCGCACCGGGGAGCTGTTTTTT. Translation: CASSLVDLRTGELFF.

This chain joins TRBV21-1 and TRBJ2-7. TRBV21-1 is annotated as a pseudogene. There are 11 residues in the CDR3. The CDR3 DNA is TGTGCCAGCGGGGAAATCTACGAGCAGTACTTC. Amino acids: CASGEIYEQYF.